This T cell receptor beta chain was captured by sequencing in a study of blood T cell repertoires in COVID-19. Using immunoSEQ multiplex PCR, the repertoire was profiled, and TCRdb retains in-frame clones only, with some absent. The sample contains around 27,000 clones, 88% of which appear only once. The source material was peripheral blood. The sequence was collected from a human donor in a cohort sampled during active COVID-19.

The CDR3 is CASSIGVGGATQYF. The CDR3 nucleotides are TGTGCCAGTAGTATAGGGGTCGGCGGTGCAACCCAGTACTTC. The chain carries TRBV19 and TRBJ2-5, with D unresolved. The length of the CDR3 is 14 residues. In germline, CDR1 is LNHDA, CDR2 SQIVND (reference sequence). V lost 1 base, J lost 8 bases, and 14 bases lay in between.